The 10 T cell receptor beta chains listed next were all sequenced from one sample in a study of T cell repertoires in cytomegalovirus infection (dated by TCRdb to about 2019). The listed sequencing device is Illumina HiSeq 1500. The public reads were reprocessed in TCRdb via fastp at Q25 and MiXCR, keeping in-frame beta chains. Every CDR3 protein is listed once, alongside the most common genes and DNA of its rows. The sample has tens of thousands of distinct CDR3 sequences on record, under 20% of them singletons. The top ten hold about 55% of the sample. Antigens for these TCRs are unknown. In light of the paper, this sample's treatment or condition label describes: in vitro stimulation with specific CMV peptide epitopes to enrich CMV-specific T cells. Source: CD8+ T cells from cultured PBMCs, taken from culture after CMV antigen stimulation. All receptors derive from a human donor in good health (CMV status not recorded). Some clones in this sample may be carry-over from other donors' samples.

In its sample, this clonotype was seen many times. The gene calls are TRBV5-1 and TRBJ2-7; D gene uncertain. Deletions cut 0 bases from V and 0 bases from J, with 13 bases between. This CDR3 has 16 residues. CDR1 and CDR2 (germline): SGHRS, YFSETQ. CDR3: CASSLVARPSSYEQYF. CDR3 nucleotide sequence: TGCGCCAGCAGCTTGGTGGCACGGCCGAGCTCCTACGAGCAGTACTTC.

This clonotype was detected ten times or more. V gene TRBV7-2 combines with J gene TRBJ2-7; 11 positions agree with TRBD2. The ends lost 1 base at V and 5 bases at J; junction bases unmatched: 7. This CDR3 has 16 residues. Germline values: CDR1 SGHTA, CDR2 FQGNSA. This chain's CDR3 is CASSLELAGDLHEQYF. CDR3 nucleotides: TGTGCCAGCAGCTTAGAACTAGCGGGAGATTTGCACGAGCAGTACTTC.

This clonotype has only a few counts. The chain links TRBV6-5 to TRBJ2-3, with 7 bases that match TRBD2. With V trimmed by 5 bases and J by 4 bases, 6 bases remained unmatched. The CDR3 runs 14 residues. Germline CDR1 is MNHEY and CDR2 is SVGAGI. CDR3 protein: CASSPRTSADTQYF. The CDR3 nucleotides are TGTGCCAGCAGTCCCAGGACTAGTGCAGATACGCAGTATTTT.

This clonotype was counted between two and nine times. The V call is TRBV28, the J call TRBJ1-2; D possibly corresponds to TRBD1 (6 bases). Germline V lookup: CDR1 MDHEN, CDR2 SYDVKM. Deletions cut 3 bases from V and 7 bases from J, with 9 bases between. CDR3 size: 12 residues. CDR3 protein: CASSLGAGGYTF. The CDR3 DNA sequence: TGTGCCAGCAGTTTGGGGGCGGGTGGCTACACCTTC.

In its sample, this clonotype was seen a few times. This chain connects TRBV11-2 to TRBJ2-3; D might be TRBD2 (6 bases). Germline V gene sequence: CDR1 SGHAT, CDR2 FQNNGV. Trimming cost V 5 bases and J 5 bases, with 23 bases left between them. The CDR3 consists of 17 residues. CDR3 in DNA: TGTGCCAGCAGCCTTGGGGAACTAGCCATCAGAGGAGATACGCAGTATTTT. Amino acids: CASSLGELAIRGDTQYF.

This clonotype has a count of ten or more. The chain recombines TRBV7-9 with TRBJ2-1; 9 nucleotides line up with TRBD2. This CDR3 has 16 residues. Trimming at V came to 2 bases and at J to 5 bases, leaving 7 bases not matched to a gene. Germline V gene lookup returns CDR1 SEHNR and CDR2 FQNEAQ (reference sequence). CDR3 sequence reads: CASSLWVSGGHNEQFF. DNA for the CDR3: TGTGCCAGCAGCTTATGGGTTAGCGGGGGACACAATGAGCAGTTCTTC. The variable domain in full, completed from reference TRBV7-9 and TRBJ2-1, reads DTGVSQNPRHKITKRGQNVTFRCDPISEHNRLYWYRQTLGQGPEFLTYFQNEAQLEKSRLLSDRFSAERPKGSFSTLEIQRTEQGDSAMYLCASSLWVSGGHNEQFFGPGTRLTVL.

The chain has TRBV19 and TRBJ1-1; the D is unclear. There are 13 residues in the CDR3. V lost 4 bases, J lost 5 bases, and 11 bases lay in between. The germline CDR1 and CDR2 sequences are LNHDA and SQIVND (reference sequence). CDR3: CASSTTGRTEAFF. The CDR3 DNA reads TGTGCCAGTAGTACCACTGGGAGGACTGAAGCTTTCTTT. Complete variable domain (other parts from reference TRBV19 and TRBJ1-1): DGGITQSPKYLFRKEGQNVTLSCEQNLNHDAMYWYRQDPGQGLRLIYYSQIVNDFQKGDIAEGYSVSREKKESFPLTVTSAQKNPTAFYLCASSTTGRTEAFFGQGTRLTVV.

This clonotype was observed a handful of times. The rearrangement links TRBV7-9 to TRBJ2-2, with D maybe TRBD2 (6 bases). Trimming removed 4 bases at V and 4 bases at J, with 16 bases between. Per the germline V gene, CDR1 is SEHNR and CDR2 is FQNEAQ (reference sequence). This CDR3 spans 16 amino acids. The CDR3, as DNA: TGTGCCAGCAGCTCCCCCTCCCAGGGAGGCACCGGGGAGCTGTTTTTT. This translates into CASSSPSQGGTGELFF.

This clonotype was picked up many times. The gene calls are TRBV19 and TRBJ2-3, with 9 bases that match TRBD1. This CDR3 region has 14 residues. From germline, CDR1 is LNHDA and CDR2 SQIVND (reference sequence). V lost 6 bases, J lost 4 bases, and 5 bases stayed unmatched. CDR3 coding DNA: TGTGCCAGTAGGTGGACAGGGGCGTCAGATACGCAGTATTTT. This sequence encodes CASRWTGASDTQYF.

This clonotype was picked up many times. This chain connects TRBV7-2 to TRBJ2-1; D is tentatively TRBD1 or TRBD2 (5 bases each). Trimming cost V 5 bases and J 2 bases, with 16 bases left between them. The CDR3 consists of 16 residues. CDR1 and CDR2 (germline): SGHTA, FQGNSA. CDR3 amino acids: CASSPMGMGAYNEQFF. The CDR3 bases are TGTGCCAGCAGCCCGATGGGAATGGGGGCCTACAATGAGCAGTTCTTC.